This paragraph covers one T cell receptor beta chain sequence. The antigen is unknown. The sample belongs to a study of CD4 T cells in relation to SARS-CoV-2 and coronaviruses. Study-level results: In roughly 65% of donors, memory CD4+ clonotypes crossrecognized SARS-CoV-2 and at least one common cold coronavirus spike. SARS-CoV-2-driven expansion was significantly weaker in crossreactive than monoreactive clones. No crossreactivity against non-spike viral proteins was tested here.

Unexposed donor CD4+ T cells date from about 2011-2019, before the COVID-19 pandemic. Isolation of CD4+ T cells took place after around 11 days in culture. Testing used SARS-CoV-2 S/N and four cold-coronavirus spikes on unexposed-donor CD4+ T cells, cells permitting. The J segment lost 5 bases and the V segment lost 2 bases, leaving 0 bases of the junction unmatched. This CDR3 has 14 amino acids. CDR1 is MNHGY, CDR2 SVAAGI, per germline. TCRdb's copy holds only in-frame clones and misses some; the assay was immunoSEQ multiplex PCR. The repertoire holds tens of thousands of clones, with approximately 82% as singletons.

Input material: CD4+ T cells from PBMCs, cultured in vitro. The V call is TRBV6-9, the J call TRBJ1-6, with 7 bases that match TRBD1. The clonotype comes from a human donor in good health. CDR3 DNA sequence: TGTGCCAGCAGTTATGGGACAGATAATTCACCCCTCCACTTT. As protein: CASSYGTDNSPLHF.